A single sample is the source of the 5 T cell receptor beta chains below, sequenced in a study of shared clonotypes between healthy human individuals. Data came from immunoSEQ multiplex PCR; TCRdb stores just in-frame clones and leaves some out. The sample includes about 1.5 million clones, around 98% of them seen just once. Sequencing was performed on naive CD4+ T cells sorted from blood. Regarding subset: CD45RA+ positively selected. The receptors shown here come from a young man in good health.

As concerns this clone: Other DNA sequences within the sample encode an identical CDR3. The rearrangement joins TRBV5-1 to TRBJ2-2; TRBD2 aligns across 14 bases. Germline V CDR1 and CDR2: SGHRS, YFSETQ. The CDR3 contains 17 residues. Trimming removed 4 bases from V and 7 bases from J; junction bases left unmatched: 9. This CDR3 reads CASSPGTSGRAVGELFF. The CDR3 nucleotides are TGCGCCAGCAGCCCCGGGACTAGCGGGAGAGCGGTCGGGGAGCTGTTTTTT.

The chain links TRBV10-1 to TRBJ1-2; D remains unclear. Between the trimmed V and J ends, which lost 6 bases and 2 bases, there was a span of 10 bases. The CDR3 is 13 amino acids. The germline V gene encodes CDR1 WNHNN and CDR2 SYGVQD (reference sequence). The CDR3 here is CASSGYQNYGYTF. CDR3 coding DNA: TGCGCCAGCAGCGGATACCAGAACTATGGCTACACCTTC.

J is TRBJ1-3 and V is TRBV10-3; D might be TRBD1 (6 bases). The germline V gene has CDR1 ENHRY and CDR2 SYGVKD. The V gene lost 8 bases and the J gene lost 0 bases, with 8 bases spanning the gap. The CDR3 spans 13 residues. The CDR3 DNA reads TGTGCCATCGAAGGGGGCTCTGGAAACACCATATATTTT. Amino acids: CAIEGGSGNTIYF.

This CDR3 is CASSTPPGLAKNIQYF. CDR3 DNA sequence: TGTGCCAGCAGTACACCCCCAGGGCTAGCCAAAAACATTCAGTACTTC. The chain combines TRBV28 with TRBJ2-4, with D possibly being TRBD1 (5 bases). Germline V gene lookup returns CDR1 MDHEN and CDR2 SYDVKM. CDR3 length equals 16 residues. V dropped 5 bases and J dropped 0 bases, with 14 bases sitting between them.

V gene TRBV5-1 combines with J gene TRBJ2-7, with 16 nucleotides matching TRBD2. CDR1 and CDR2 from the germline V gene are SGHRS and YFSETQ. The V gene end was trimmed by 0 bases and the J gene end by 0 bases; junction bases not matched to a gene: 3. The CDR3 totals 18 residues. The CDR3 loop is CASSLGGLAGGPSYEQYF. The CDR3 nucleotides read TGCGCCAGCAGCTTGGGGGGACTAGCGGGAGGGCCCTCCTACGAGCAGTACTTC.